These T cell receptor beta chains were read from a single sample in a study of cytomegalovirus exposure and HLA in healthy donors. Repertoires were generated with immunoSEQ multiplex PCR, while TCRdb's copy carries only in-frame clones and drops some. The sample has 130,000 or so clones; 65% to 80% are singletons. The sequenced material came from PBMCs. The receptors stem from a woman aged 18-30 years in good health and CMV-seronegative. Each CDR3 is given with its conserved first and last residue. D genes are given only for firm matches. Size is omitted from some rows. Given values are once, few, many or a class for expanded clones.

j_call: TRBJ1-3; v_call: TRBV5-1; clone_size: .; d_call: .; cdr3_aa: CASKAPAGNTIYF; cdr3_nt: TGCGCCAGCAAAGCCCCCGCTGGAAACACCATATATTTT
j_call: TRBJ1-2; v_call: TRBV6-1; clone_size: .; d_call: TRBD1; cdr3_aa: CASRPGTGYGYTF; cdr3_nt: TGTGCCAGCAGACCCGGGACAGGGTATGGCTACACCTTC
j_call: TRBJ2-7; v_call: TRBV27; clone_size: once; d_call: .; cdr3_aa: CASSRGRPYEQYF; cdr3_nt: TGTGCCAGCAGTAGGGGAAGGCCGTACGAGCAGTACTTC
j_call: TRBJ2-5; v_call: TRBV15; clone_size: .; d_call: TRBD2; cdr3_aa: CATSREAAGVQETQYF; cdr3_nt: TGTGCCACCAGCAGAGAAGCAGCGGGGGTTCAAGAGACCCAGTACTTC
j_call: TRBJ2-6; v_call: TRBV6-1; clone_size: few; d_call: .; cdr3_aa: CASSEASSGANVLTF; cdr3_nt: TGTGCCAGCAGTGAAGCCAGCTCTGGGGCCAACGTCCTGACTTTC
j_call: TRBJ2-2; v_call: TRBV29-1; clone_size: .; d_call: TRBD2; cdr3_aa: CSVSLAGVNTGELFF; cdr3_nt: TGCAGCGTGTCACTAGCGGGAGTGAACACCGGGGAGCTGTTTTTT
j_call: TRBJ2-5; v_call: TRBV2; clone_size: few; d_call: .; cdr3_aa: CASSKLGETQYF; cdr3_nt: TGTGCCAGCAGTAAACTAGGGGAGACCCAGTACTTC
j_call: TRBJ2-5; v_call: TRBV11-2; clone_size: .; d_call: TRBD2; cdr3_aa: CASRHSGRSLLGETQYF; cdr3_nt: TGTGCCAGCAGACATAGCGGGAGAAGTCTTCTCGGGGAGACCCAGTACTTC
j_call: TRBJ1-2; v_call: TRBV19; clone_size: few; d_call: .; cdr3_aa: CASSISRVYGYTF; cdr3_nt: TGTGCCAGTAGTATTAGCAGGGTGTATGGCTACACCTTC
j_call: TRBJ2-3; v_call: TRBV4-2; clone_size: once; d_call: .; cdr3_aa: CASSQEDSGRSIDTQYF; cdr3_nt: TGTGCCAGCAGCCAAGAGGACTCTGGGAGAAGTATAGATACGCAGTATTTT
j_call: TRBJ2-2; v_call: TRBV29-1; clone_size: .; d_call: .; cdr3_aa: CSVFRTNTGELFF; cdr3_nt: TGCAGCGTTTTTCGGACTAACACCGGGGAGCTGTTTTTT
j_call: TRBJ2-7; v_call: TRBV5-1; clone_size: once; d_call: TRBD2; cdr3_aa: CASRPDSGSPYEQYF; cdr3_nt: TGCGCCAGCAGACCAGATAGCGGGAGTCCCTACGAGCAGTACTTC
j_call: TRBJ2-7; v_call: TRBV5-1; clone_size: .; d_call: TRBD2; cdr3_aa: CASSLASSGNPLLGEQYF; cdr3_nt: TGCGCCAGCAGCTTGGCCTCTAGCGGGAATCCACTCCTCGGCGAGCAGTACTTC
j_call: TRBJ1-1; v_call: TRBV30; clone_size: .; d_call: TRBD1; cdr3_aa: CAWSVGRGNMNTEAFF; cdr3_nt: TGTGCCTGGAGTGTTGGCAGGGGGAATATGAACACTGAAGCTTTCTTT
j_call: TRBJ1-4; v_call: TRBV2; clone_size: .; d_call: .; cdr3_aa: CASSEWNRVAEKLFF; cdr3_nt: TGTGCCAGCAGCGAATGGAACAGGGTCGCTGAAAAACTGTTTTTT
j_call: TRBJ1-1; v_call: TRBV7-2; clone_size: .; d_call: TRBD1; cdr3_aa: CASSLAGGGEAFF; cdr3_nt: TGTGCCAGCAGCCTAGCAGGGGGCGGTGAAGCTTTCTTT
j_call: TRBJ1-1; v_call: TRBV5-1; clone_size: .; d_call: TRBD1; cdr3_aa: CASSLEDRAFGEAFF; cdr3_nt: TGCGCCAGCAGCTTGGAGGACAGGGCATTCGGTGAAGCTTTCTTT
j_call: TRBJ2-1; v_call: TRBV19; clone_size: .; d_call: .; cdr3_aa: CASRGGSSYNEQFF; cdr3_nt: TGTGCCAGTCGTGGGGGGAGCTCCTACAATGAGCAGTTCTTC
j_call: TRBJ1-4; v_call: TRBV30; clone_size: few; d_call: .; cdr3_aa: CAWSIREKLFF; cdr3_nt: TGTGCCTGGAGTATCAGGGAAAAACTGTTTTTT
j_call: TRBJ2-2; v_call: TRBV5-1; clone_size: few; d_call: TRBD2; cdr3_aa: CASSSVLFGLAGSTGELFF; cdr3_nt: TGCGCCAGCAGCTCAGTCCTATTTGGACTAGCGGGATCCACCGGGGAGCTGTTTTTT
j_call: TRBJ2-3; v_call: TRBV15; clone_size: .; d_call: .; cdr3_aa: CATSRDMAGFTSDTQYF; cdr3_nt: TGTGCCACCAGCAGAGATATGGCAGGCTTCACCTCAGATACGCAGTATTTT
j_call: TRBJ1-1; v_call: TRBV5-4; clone_size: .; d_call: TRBD1; cdr3_aa: CKSGDRATINTEAFF; cdr3_nt: TGTAAGAGTGGGGACAGGGCCACTATCAACACTGAAGCTTTCTTT
j_call: TRBJ2-1; v_call: TRBV19; clone_size: few; d_call: .; cdr3_aa: CASRARSSYNEQFF; cdr3_nt: TGTGCCAGTAGGGCGAGGAGCTCCTACAATGAGCAGTTCTTC
j_call: TRBJ1-5; v_call: TRBV27; clone_size: .; d_call: .; cdr3_aa: CASSFEGFGNQPQHF; cdr3_nt: TGTGCCAGCAGTTTTGAGGGATTCGGCAATCAGCCCCAGCATTTT
j_call: TRBJ1-2; v_call: TRBV19; clone_size: .; d_call: TRBD1; cdr3_aa: CASTPGQGKGYTF; cdr3_nt: TGTGCCAGTACCCCTGGACAGGGTAAGGGCTACACCTTC
j_call: TRBJ1-1; v_call: TRBV5-6; clone_size: .; d_call: .; cdr3_aa: CASSHPFGVRTEAFF; cdr3_nt: TGTGCCAGCAGCCACCCTTTCGGGGTGAGGACTGAAGCTTTCTTT
j_call: TRBJ1-1; v_call: TRBV7-9; clone_size: .; d_call: .; cdr3_aa: CASSPENTEAFF; cdr3_nt: TGTGCCAGCAGCCCAGAGAACACTGAAGCTTTCTTT
j_call: TRBJ2-5; v_call: TRBV6-5; clone_size: once; d_call: .; cdr3_aa: CASGSTVIQETQYF; cdr3_nt: TGTGCCAGCGGCAGTACAGTGATCCAAGAGACCCAGTACTTC
j_call: TRBJ2-5; v_call: TRBV5-8; clone_size: .; d_call: .; cdr3_aa: CASSPTGTSYQETQYF; cdr3_nt: TGTGCCAGCAGCCCAACCGGGACTTCGTACCAAGAGACCCAGTACTTC
j_call: TRBJ1-4; v_call: TRBV14; clone_size: few; d_call: TRBD1; cdr3_aa: CASSQERGGEGEKLFF; cdr3_nt: TGTGCCAGCAGCCAAGAACGAGGGGGCGAAGGTGAAAAACTGTTTTTT
j_call: TRBJ2-7; v_call: TRBV6-5; clone_size: .; d_call: .; cdr3_aa: CASSQGSYEQYF; cdr3_nt: TGTGCCAGCTCCCAGGGGTCGTACGAGCAGTACTTC
j_call: TRBJ1-1; v_call: TRBV25-1; clone_size: .; d_call: .; cdr3_aa: CASSERQWVEAFF; cdr3_nt: TGTGCCAGCAGTGAACGACAGTGGGTTGAAGCTTTCTTT
j_call: TRBJ2-6; v_call: TRBV4-1; clone_size: few; d_call: .; cdr3_aa: CASSETGSNSGANVLTF; cdr3_nt: TGCGCCAGCAGCGAGACGGGTTCTAACTCTGGGGCCAACGTCCTGACTTTC
j_call: TRBJ2-2; v_call: TRBV5-1; clone_size: .; d_call: .; cdr3_aa: CASSLGGSGGTGELFF; cdr3_nt: TGCGCCAGCAGCTTGGGCGGGTCCGGGGGCACCGGGGAGCTGTTTTTT
j_call: TRBJ1-2; v_call: TRBV15; clone_size: once; d_call: TRBD1; cdr3_aa: CATRNATGGYGYTF; cdr3_nt: TGTGCCACCCGAAACGCGACAGGGGGCTATGGCTACACCTTC
j_call: TRBJ2-3; v_call: TRBV18; clone_size: .; d_call: TRBD2; cdr3_aa: CASSPYSGSSDTQYF; cdr3_nt: TGTGCCAGCTCACCATACAGCGGGAGCTCAGATACGCAGTATTTT
j_call: TRBJ2-1; v_call: TRBV15; clone_size: .; d_call: .; cdr3_aa: CATSTGGRYNEQFF; cdr3_nt: TGTGCCACCAGCACCGGGGGGCGGTACAATGAGCAGTTCTTC
j_call: TRBJ1-2; v_call: TRBV30; clone_size: .; d_call: .; cdr3_aa: CAWRSGSGYGYTF; cdr3_nt: TGTGCCTGGAGATCGGGGTCGGGGTATGGCTACACCTTC